This passage covers 24 T cell receptor beta chains from one sample sequenced in a study of Graves' ophthalmopathy and Graves' hyperthyroidism. Using RNA transcripts, the TCR beta CDR3 regions were amplified. Second-round multiplex PCR came after first-round RT-PCR with HTBI primers. TCRdb re-analysed the multiplex PCR reads in MiXCR, keeping a single row per CDR3 protein. Here the sample spans a few hundred thousand distinct CDR3 sequences, under 25% being singletons. The sample comprised peripheral blood. These receptors originate from a woman between 18 and 30 years old with stable Graves' hyperthyroidism.

This clonotype was observed many times. The DNA for the CDR3 is TGCAGTGCTAGAGTGCAACGAATGTTGGCCTACGAGCAGTACTTC. It yields the protein CSARVQRMLAYEQYF. The chain is built from TRBV20-1 and TRBJ2-7; D is unresolved. The CDR3 consists of 15 residues. The germline V gene encodes CDR1 DFQATT and CDR2 SNEGSKA (reference sequence). Trimming removed 1 base from V and 2 bases from J, with 15 bases in between.

This clonotype was observed at least ten times. This chain links TRBV20-1 with TRBJ2-4; D ambiguous. Per the germline V gene, CDR1 is DFQATT and CDR2 is SNEGSKA (reference sequence). The length of the CDR3 is 22 residues. V was clipped by 3 bases and J by 0 bases, with 33 bases between them. CDR3 coding DNA: TGCAGTGCTAGGGAACAGCCGGCCCCCTATTATTCCGCGTTATTAGCCAAAAACATTCAGTACTTC. Translating it yields CSAREQPAPYYSALLAKNIQYF.

This clonotype was detected many times. The chain combines TRBV20-1 with TRBJ2-5; 8 positions agree with TRBD2. The CDR3 contains 14 residues. Per germline, CDR1 DFQATT and CDR2 SNEGSKA (reference sequence). Losses at the gene ends were 5 bases for V and 2 bases for J; bases not matched to a gene: 7. The CDR3 DNA sequence: TGCAGTGCTTGGGCTAGCGGGTCTCAAGAGACCCAGTACTTC. Its translation: CSAWASGSQETQYF.

This clonotype showed up many times. The chain links TRBV7-6 to TRBJ2-7; 10 bases fit TRBD2. The CDR3 totals 16 residues. The V gene's germline CDR1 is SGHVS and CDR2 FNYEAQ. V trimming: 0 bases; J trimming: 3 bases; junction bases outside the gene matches: 5. The CDR3 reads CASSLADGLAVYEQYF. The CDR3 DNA is TGTGCCAGCAGCTTAGCGGACGGACTAGCGGTCTACGAGCAGTACTTC.

This clonotype was seen at least ten times. The chain uses TRBV11-2 and TRBJ2-5; 9 positions agree with TRBD1. Trimming removed 5 bases from V and 6 bases from J; junction bases left unmatched: 4. Germline V lookup: CDR1 SGHAT, CDR2 FQNNGV. The CDR3 contains 13 residues. For the CDR3, the DNA is TGTGCCAGCAGCGGGACAGGGTGGCAGACCCAGTACTTC. Its translation: CASSGTGWQTQYF. The full variable domain, in which reference TRBV11-2 and TRBJ2-5 provide the parts outside the CDR3, is EAGVAQSPRYKIIEKRQSVAFWCNPISGHATLYWYQQILGQGPKLLIQFQNNGVVDDSQLPKDRFSAERLKGVDSTLKIQPAKLEDSAVYLCASSGTGWQTQYFGPGTRLLVL.

This clonotype was seen ten or more times. The rearrangement joins TRBV5-6 to TRBJ2-4; D may be TRBD1 (7 bases). The germline CDR1 and CDR2 sequences are SGHDT and YYEEEE. The V end lost 0 bases, the J end lost 0 bases, and 22 bases lay between the germline ends. This CDR3 region has 20 residues. CDR3: CASSLAVEGAYLLAKNIQYF. The CDR3 coding sequence is TGTGCCAGCAGCTTGGCCGTGGAGGGGGCGTACCTCCTAGCCAAAAACATTCAGTACTTC.

This clonotype was seen many times. The chain recombines TRBV20-1 with TRBJ2-7; 10 bases are a match to TRBD2. This CDR3 region has 17 residues. V gave up 0 bases and J gave up 4 bases; unmatched junction bases: 12. Germline V gene lookup returns CDR1 DFQATT and CDR2 SNEGSKA (reference sequence). The CDR3 nucleotides are TGCAGTGCTAGAGATAACCATCGGGATAGCGGGAGGTACGAGCAGTACTTC. Translated, it gives CSARDNHRDSGRYEQYF.

This clonotype has at least ten counts. The chain is built from TRBV29-1 and TRBJ2-5; TRBD2 agrees at 12 bases. CDR1 is SQVTM, CDR2 ANQGSEA, per germline. This CDR3 has 14 amino acids. V was pared by 1 base and J by 4 bases, with 1 base of the junction left unmatched. The CDR3 region is CSVEGGLAGETQYF. CDR3 DNA sequence: TGCAGCGTTGAAGGGGGACTAGCGGGAGAGACCCAGTACTTC.

Remarks on this clonotype: An end of the junction does not agree with germline; a read error may underlie this. The CDR3 is CASSLDGASNFSYDQYF. The CDR3 nucleotides are TGTGCCAGCAGCTTAGATGGGGCCAGCAATTTCTCCTACGATCAGTACTTC. This rearrangement joins TRBV11-2 to TRBJ2-7, with D possibly matching TRBD1 (5 bases). Germline V gene lookup returns CDR1 SGHAT and CDR2 FQNNGV. The CDR3 sequence is 17 residues long.

This clonotype was counted at least ten times. V and J are TRBV2 and TRBJ2-7; D is perhaps TRBD1 (6 bases). This CDR3 has 13 amino acids. CDR1 is SNHLY, CDR2 FYNNEI, per germline. Trimming took off 10 bases at V and 3 bases at J, with 16 bases between the two ends. The CDR3 nucleotides are TGTGCCAACCGCCGGGACACTCACTACGAGCAGTACTTC. This codes for CANRRDTHYEQYF.

The rearrangement joins TRBV29-1 to TRBJ2-5; 10 nucleotides align to TRBD1. Germline values: CDR1 SQVTM, CDR2 ANQGSEA. The ends lost 7 bases at V and 5 bases at J; junction bases unmatched: 10. This CDR3 region has 14 residues. CDR3 sequence (DNA): TGCAGCGCCGGCCCGACAGGGGGCGCCGAGACCCAGTACTTC. It encodes CSAGPTGGAETQYF.

For this clonotype: This sequence may be a read error, since a much larger clone differs from it by one base. The gene calls are TRBV9 and TRBJ2-4; TRBD2 agrees at 8 bases. CDR3 length: 16 amino acids. Germline CDR1 SGDLS, CDR2 YYNGEE. CDR3 bases: TGTGCCAGCAGCCCAACCGGGACTAGAAGCAAAAACATTAAGTACTTC. Translated: CASSPTGTRSKNIKYF.

This clonotype has at least ten counts. The chain recombines TRBV4-3 with TRBJ1-2; D gene unclear. CDR1 and CDR2 (germline): LGHNA, YSLEER. V shed 1 base and J shed 1 base, with 13 bases lying between them. The CDR3 length is 16 residues. CDR3 DNA sequence: TGCGCCAGCAGCCAAGCATTGGGGAGGGTTAACTATGGCTACACCTTC. Translated, it gives CASSQALGRVNYGYTF.

This chain joins TRBV6-1 and TRBJ2-7; 7 bases match TRBD1. CDR3 length equals 14 residues. After removal of 6 bases from V and 2 bases from J, the junction contained 7 bases not matched to a gene. Looked up from germline, CDR1 is MNHNS and CDR2 is SASEGT. The CDR3 nucleotides read TGTGCCAGCAGAAACAGGGGCGGACCCTACGAGCAGTACTTC. Protein product: CASRNRGGPYEQYF.

Note on this clonotype: Since a much larger clone is just one base distant, this may be a read error. The chain is built from TRBV6-4 and TRBJ2-7, with D perhaps matching TRBD1 or TRBD2 (5 bases each). CDR1 is MRHNA, CDR2 SNTAGT, per germline. V was pared by 8 bases and J by 2 bases, with 19 bases between. The CDR3 totals 15 residues. This chain's CDR3 is CASCGSGTGTYEQYF. The DNA of the CDR3 is TGTGCCAGCTGTGGTTCCGGGACGGGTACCTACGAGCAGTACTTC.

This clonotype was counted at least ten times. The chain couples TRBV4-1 to TRBJ2-7, with TRBD2 identical over 7 bases. The germline V gene has CDR1 MGHRA and CDR2 YSYEKL. The CDR3 is made up of 18 amino acids. After removal of 4 bases from V and 3 bases from J, the junction contained 18 bases not matched to a gene. DNA of the CDR3: TGCGCCAGCAGCCCCCAACCGATCCTAGCGGCCAACGGCTACGAGCAGTACTTC. This translates into CASSPQPILAANGYEQYF.

Only a few counts were recorded for this clonotype. The chain carries TRBV6-1 and TRBJ2-5, with 10 bases that match TRBD2. The V gene's germline CDR1 is MNHNS and CDR2 SASEGT. The ends lost 11 bases at V and 3 bases at J; junction bases unmatched: 9. The CDR3 length is 14 residues. The CDR3 nucleotides are TGTGCCGGACTTATAGCGGGAGGTAAAGAGACCCAGTACTTC. This sequence encodes CAGLIAGGKETQYF.

This chain connects TRBV7-3 to TRBJ2-7, with 11 bases that match TRBD2. The trim removed 5 bases at V and 6 bases at J, leaving 15 bases unmatched. The V gene's germline CDR1 is SGHTA and CDR2 FQGTGA. The CDR3 totals 17 residues. This CDR3 reads CASSKLAGETLIVEQYF. As DNA, the CDR3 is TGTGCCAGCAGCAAACTAGCGGGAGAGACCCTCATAGTCGAGCAGTACTTC.

Many counts were recorded for this clonotype. The CDR3 loop is CASSFSQNQPQHF. CDR3 DNA sequence: TGTGCCAGCAGCTTTTCCCAGAATCAGCCCCAGCATTTT. The gene calls are TRBV7-9 and TRBJ1-5; the D is unclear. Germline lookup yields CDR1 SEHNR and CDR2 FQNEAQ (reference sequence). This CDR3 spans 13 amino acids. Trimming took 3 bases from V and 4 from J, leaving 7 bases between them.

This clonotype was seen at least ten times. The chain combines TRBV27 with TRBJ2-5; D gene unclear. This CDR3 is 14 amino acids long. Germline V gene sequence: CDR1 MNHEY, CDR2 SMNVEV (reference sequence). V gave up 2 bases and J gave up 0 bases, with 7 bases separating them. The CDR3 is CASSLNAHQETQYF. The CDR3 DNA is TGTGCCAGCAGTTTAAACGCACACCAAGAGACCCAGTACTTC.

This clonotype appeared many times. This chain joins TRBV12-3 or TRBV12-4 and TRBJ1-3; D is ambiguous. The V end was cut by 3 bases, the J end by 4 bases, with 4 bases between. The CDR3 loop spans 12 amino acids. CDR3 sequence: CASSFQGNTIYF. The DNA for the CDR3 is TGTGCCAGCAGTTTCCAGGGAAACACCATATATTTT.

This clonotype has ten or more counts. The chain employs TRBV9 and TRBJ2-7; 8 bases map to TRBD2. Germline CDR1 reads SGDLS; CDR2 reads YYNGEE. CDR3 length: 15 residues. Trimming took 4 bases from V and 0 from J; bases not matched to a gene: 6. This CDR3 reads CASSKLAEGSYEQYF. CDR3 nucleotide sequence: TGTGCCAGCAGCAAACTAGCGGAGGGCTCCTACGAGCAGTACTTC.

This clonotype has a count of ten or more. The rearrangement uses TRBV5-6 and TRBJ1-2, with D hard to call. Trimming removed 4 bases at V and 8 bases at J, with 15 bases between. Germline V CDR1 and CDR2: SGHDT, YYEEEE. The CDR3 is 13 amino acids. As DNA, the CDR3 is TGTGCCAGCAGCCAAAGGACTCCTCGGGGCTACACCTTC. Translating gives CASSQRTPRGYTF.

At least ten counts were recorded for this clonotype. This chain uses TRBV10-3 with TRBJ1-2; D remains unclear. The CDR3 is made up of 12 amino acids. Looked up from germline, CDR1 is ENHRY and CDR2 is SYGVKD. The germline V and J ends were trimmed by 4 bases and 5 bases, with 8 bases remaining between them. The CDR3, as DNA: TGTGCCATCAGTGCAGAAATTTATGGCTACACCTTC. Residues: CAISAEIYGYTF.